This record looks at one TCR beta chain sequence and its context. The data were taken from a study of blood T cell repertoires in COVID-19. Assay: immunoSEQ multiplex PCR; the TCRdb copy retains only in-frame clones and omits some. The table records some 170,000 clones, roughly nine tenths of them present only once. Germline CDR1 reads SGHRS; CDR2 reads YFSETQ. This CDR3 has 19 residues. Trimming took 2 bases from V and 5 from J; bases not matched to a gene: 19. The sample consisted of peripheral blood. This clonotype was obtained from a man aged 55 to 70 with active or convalescent COVID-19. The V and J genes are TRBV5-1 and TRBJ2-7; TRBD1 aligns across 10 bases. In nucleotides, the CDR3 is TGCGCCAGCAGCTTTCAAATAAGGACCCGGGGACAGGGGACCCACGAGCAGTACTTC. Its translation is CASSFQIRTRGQGTHEQYF. The full variable domain, rest sourced from reference TRBV5-1 and TRBJ2-7, is KAGVTQTPRYLIKTRGQQVTLSCSPISGHRSVSWYQQTPGQGLQFLFEYFSETQRNKGNFPGRFSGRQFSNSRSEMNVSTLELGDSALYLCASSFQIRTRGQGTHEQYFGPGTRLTVT.